These 27 T cell receptor beta chains originate from one sample sequenced in a study of T-cell reconstitution after alpha-beta-depleted transplantation in children. Unique molecular identifiers were incorporated into the prepared TCRbeta library. TCRdb independently ran MiXCR on the PCR reads; one entry per CDR3 protein. The table shows about 610,000 distinct CDR3 sequences, with approximately 10% occurring only once. Sequenced here: PBMCs from the stem cell graft donor, sampled from the stem cell graft. All receptors come from a human donor who donated a stem cell graft to a child with acute myeloid leukemia.

This clonotype came up many times. CDR3 nucleotide sequence: TGTGCCAGCAGTGCGGATGAGCAGTTCTTC. Its translation: CASSADEQFF. This rearrangement joins TRBV12-3 or TRBV12-4 to TRBJ2-1; D remains ambiguous. V was clipped by 5 bases and J by 8 bases, with 4 bases between them. The CDR3 is made up of 10 amino acids.

This clonotype was counted at least ten times. The chain recombines TRBV4-2 with TRBJ2-7; 7 positions agree with TRBD1. After removal of 4 bases from V and 5 bases from J, the junction contained 8 bases not matched to a gene. Germline loops: CDR1 LGHNA, CDR2 YNFKEQ. This CDR3 is built from 14 residues. CDR3 in amino acids: CASSRDKQGNEQYF. The CDR3 bases are TGTGCCAGCAGCCGAGACAAACAGGGGAACGAGCAGTACTTC.

This clonotype was seen a few times. V and J are TRBV25-1 and TRBJ2-1; TRBD2 aligns across 10 bases. After removal of 7 bases from V and 7 bases from J, the junction contained 4 bases not matched to a gene. The CDR3 has 13 amino acids. In germline, CDR1 is MGHDK, CDR2 SYGVNS. The CDR3 sequence is CASIIAGGNEQFF. In nucleotides, the CDR3 is TGTGCCAGCATTATAGCGGGGGGTAATGAGCAGTTCTTC.

This clonotype was observed a few times. This chain connects TRBV20-1 to TRBJ1-3; 12 nucleotides agree with TRBD1. Germline V gives CDR1 DFQATT, CDR2 SNEGSKA (reference sequence). The CDR3 totals 15 residues. Losses at the gene ends were 5 bases for V and 3 bases for J; bases not matched to a gene: 5. CDR3 loop: CSAGGQGAVGNTIYF. CDR3 nucleotide sequence: TGCAGTGCTGGGGGACAGGGGGCCGTTGGAAACACCATATATTTT.

The V gene is TRBV7-2, the J gene TRBJ2-5; possible D gene TRBD1, 6 bases. With 1 base removed from V and 7 bases from J, the gap between germline ends came to 13 bases. Germline-derived CDR1 and CDR2 are SGHTA and FQGNSA. The CDR3 sequence is 14 residues long. The DNA for the CDR3 is TGTGCCAGCAGCTTAGACAGGGTCTCTTGGACCCAGTACTTC. It yields the protein CASSLDRVSWTQYF.

This clonotype was detected many times. V usage is TRBV7-3 and J usage is TRBJ2-1; D might be TRBD2 (5 bases). Germline CDR1 reads SGHTA; CDR2 reads FQGTGA. CDR3 length equals 14 residues. V lost 1 base to trimming and J lost 9 bases, with 13 bases between them. This CDR3 is CASSLNSPSPEQFF. In DNA form, the CDR3 reads TGTGCCAGCAGCTTAAATTCCCCTAGCCCTGAGCAGTTCTTC.

The chain employs TRBV20-1 and TRBJ2-5; TRBD2 agrees at 7 bases. The junction had 19 bases not matched to a gene; V was cut back by 5 bases and J by 7 bases. The CDR3 is made up of 16 amino acids. The germline gives CDR1 DFQATT, CDR2 SNEGSKA (reference sequence). The CDR3 loop reads CSAPGRGGRSQGTQYF. CDR3 nucleotide sequence: TGCAGTGCTCCCGGCCGGGGCGGGAGATCCCAGGGGACCCAGTACTTC.

This clonotype was observed a few times. V gene TRBV4-3 combines with J gene TRBJ2-2; maybe TRBD2 (6 bases). This CDR3 contains 19 residues. The ends were cut back, 1 base at V and 0 bases at J, with 18 bases in the middle. Germline assignment: CDR1 LGHNA and CDR2 YSLEER. The CDR3 DNA is TGCGCCAGCAGCCAAGTCGCGGTCGGGAGAACAGCGAACACCGGGGAGCTGTTTTTT. It codes for CASSQVAVGRTANTGELFF.

This clonotype was seen repeatedly, ten times or more. This chain uses TRBV27 with TRBJ2-3, with D perhaps TRBD2 (5 bases). CDR3 length: 14 amino acids. V was cut by 8 bases and J by 0 bases, with 12 bases left in between. CDR1 and CDR2 from the germline V gene are MNHEY and SMNVEV (reference sequence). As DNA, the CDR3 is TGTGCCAGCCGCCAGAGCGGTAGCACAGATACGCAGTATTTT. Its translation is CASRQSGSTDTQYF.

This clonotype showed up just once. The chain combines TRBV29-1 with TRBJ1-2; D unclear. The germline gives CDR1 SQVTM, CDR2 ANQGSEA. The CDR3 spans 11 residues. Trimming took 4 bases from V and 6 from J, leaving 9 bases between them. The CDR3 nucleotides are TGCAGCGTTGGGATACTTGATGGCTACACCTTC. Translating gives CSVGILDGYTF.

This clonotype was observed at least ten times. This chain joins TRBV10-3 and TRBJ2-5, with 7 bases fitting TRBD2. V shed 8 bases and J 4 bases; nucleotides not matched to a gene: 13. Germline loops: CDR1 ENHRY, CDR2 SYGVKD. This CDR3 contains 15 residues. This CDR3 is CAIGVGTGGGETQYF. DNA for the CDR3: TGTGCCATCGGGGTAGGCACGGGAGGAGGAGAGACCCAGTACTTC.

This clonotype was found many times. The J gene is TRBJ2-1, the V gene TRBV4-3; perhaps TRBD2 as D (6 bases). Germline V gene lookup returns CDR1 LGHNA and CDR2 YSLEER. Deletions cut 1 base from V and 5 bases from J, with 12 bases between. This CDR3 has 15 residues. CDR3 sequence: CASSQGAGPHNEQFF. The CDR3 nucleotides read TGCGCCAGCAGCCAAGGGGCGGGGCCCCACAATGAGCAGTTCTTC.

This clonotype was seen more than once but under ten times. The rearrangement links TRBV15 to TRBJ2-7; D ambiguous. The CDR3 has 13 amino acids. With 3 bases removed from V and 2 bases from J, the gap between germline ends came to 8 bases. Germline-derived CDR1 and CDR2 are LNHNV and YYDKDF (reference sequence). The CDR3 here is CATSRDIAYEQYF. The CDR3 DNA is TGTGCCACCAGCAGGGATATAGCCTACGAGCAGTACTTC.

This clonotype came up many times. The genes are TRBV28 and TRBJ2-7; D might be TRBD1 (6 bases). Germline values: CDR1 MDHEN, CDR2 SYDVKM. V gave up 10 bases and J gave up 4 bases, with 26 bases separating them. The CDR3 runs 16 residues. The CDR3 nucleotides read TGTGCCACCAAAGGGCAAACGGGACAACCCCTTTACGAGCAGTACTTC. It yields the protein CATKGQTGQPLYEQYF.

As to this clonotype: A much larger clonotype is one base distant, so this may be a read error. This sequence joins TRBV7-2 and TRBJ1-2; 8 positions match TRBD1. The CDR3 totals 15 residues. Germline V lookup: CDR1 SGHTA, CDR2 FQGNSA. CDR3 amino acids: CASNLVPGTGNGYTF. CDR3 bases: TGTGCCAGCAACTTAGTCCCCGGGACAGGAAACGGCTACACCTTC.

The V and J genes are TRBV6-5 and TRBJ1-2, with D tentatively TRBD1 (5 bases). V was cut by 0 bases and J by 4 bases, with 12 bases left in between. The CDR3 runs to 15 residues. The germline V gene has CDR1 MNHEY and CDR2 SVGAGI. The CDR3, as DNA: TGTGCCAGCAGTTACTCTGACAGTGCGATCTATGGCTACACCTTC. Its protein product is CASSYSDSAIYGYTF.

The chain uses TRBV4-2 and TRBJ2-1; 9 bases match TRBD2. Germline values: CDR1 LGHNA, CDR2 YNFKEQ. Trimming removed 3 bases from V and 7 bases from J; junction bases left unmatched: 1. The CDR3 consists of 13 residues. The CDR3: CASSHGLANEQFF. In DNA form, the CDR3 reads TGTGCCAGCAGCCATGGACTAGCGAATGAGCAGTTCTTC.

Of note for this clonotype: The germline gene is not matched at one end of the junction; a read error may be the cause. The V and J genes are TRBV20-1 and TRBJ2-7, with 8 bases that match TRBD2. This CDR3 is 16 amino acids long. Germline-derived CDR1 and CDR2 are DFQATT and SNEGSKA (reference sequence). The CDR3 DNA sequence: TGCTGTGCTAGAGATCCTCTAGCGGGTGGCACCTACGAGCAGTACTTC. The encoded protein is CCARDPLAGGTYEQYF.

V gene TRBV19 combines with J gene TRBJ2-5; D is uncertain. The CDR3 is 13 residues long. The germline V gene encodes CDR1 LNHDA and CDR2 SQIVND (reference sequence). Trimming removed 1 base from V and 4 bases from J, with 7 bases in between. The CDR3 DNA sequence: TGTGCCAGTAGTATAGCTGGTGCAGAGACCCAGTACTTC. Amino acids: CASSIAGAETQYF.

This clonotype appeared many times. The V and J genes are TRBV5-1 and TRBJ1-1, with D possibly TRBD1 on 6 matching bases. V was pared by 0 bases and J by 8 bases, with 8 bases between. Germline V CDR1 and CDR2: SGHRS, YFSETQ. The length of the CDR3 is 12 residues. CDR3: CASSLDDREAFF. In nucleotides, the CDR3 is TGCGCCAGCAGCTTGGACGACAGGGAAGCTTTCTTT.

The chain couples TRBV24-1 to TRBJ2-1; 7 bases map to TRBD2. V shed 6 bases, J shed 5 bases, and the junction held 6 bases outside the gene matches. Germline values: CDR1 KGHDR, CDR2 SFDVKD. The CDR3 spans 14 residues. The CDR3 region has the DNA TGTGCCACCAGTTCTGGCGGGACTAACAATGAGCAGTTCTTC. Translating it yields CATSSGGTNNEQFF.

The V call is TRBV10-3, the J call TRBJ2-3; 8 positions match TRBD1. Germline V gives CDR1 ENHRY, CDR2 SYGVKD. The ends lost 5 bases at V and 2 bases at J; junction bases unmatched: 6. CDR3 length equals 15 residues. CDR3 amino acids: CAISQTGEDTDTQYF. The CDR3 nucleotides read TGTGCCATCAGTCAGACAGGGGAGGACACAGATACGCAGTATTTT.

This clonotype was seen a handful of times. This chain joins TRBV30 and TRBJ2-7; 8 nucleotides agree with TRBD1. The germline CDR1 and CDR2 sequences are GTSNPN and SVGIG (reference sequence). With V trimmed by 2 bases and J by 1 base, 4 bases remained unmatched. The CDR3 totals 14 residues. The CDR3 spells CAWSTGTGSYEQYF. The CDR3 nucleotides read TGTGCCTGGAGTACGGGGACAGGATCCTACGAGCAGTACTTC.

This chain connects TRBV7-2 to TRBJ2-2, with 11 bases that match TRBD2. The junction had 5 bases not matched to a gene; V was cut back by 5 bases and J by 3 bases. The CDR3 spans 16 residues. Germline V gene data show CDR1 as SGHTA and CDR2 as FQGNSA. The CDR3 DNA reads as TGTGCCAGCAGCGGTAGCGGGAGGGGGGACACCGGGGAGCTGTTTTTT. Encoded protein: CASSGSGRGDTGELFF. Full variable domain (missing parts from reference TRBV7-2 and TRBJ2-2): GAGVSQSPSNKVTEKGKDVELRCDPISGHTALYWYRQSLGQGLEFLIYFQGNSAPDKSGLPSDRFSAERTGGSVSTLTIQRTQQEDSAVYLCASSGSGRGDTGELFFGEGSRLTVL.

The chain couples TRBV9 to TRBJ2-2; 10 nucleotides match TRBD2. V was clipped by 4 bases and J by 7 bases; unmatched bases: 13. CDR1 and CDR2 from the germline V gene are SGDLS and YYNGEE. The CDR3 spans 17 residues. The CDR3 region is CASSQPSGRAGGGELFF. The CDR3 DNA reads TGTGCCAGCAGCCAGCCGAGCGGGAGGGCCGGAGGCGGGGAGCTGTTTTTT.

This clonotype was detected ten times or more. The chain uses TRBV29-1 and TRBJ2-1; a weak D match, TRBD2 (6 bases). Germline CDR1 and CDR2: SQVTM and ANQGSEA. CDR3 length: 14 residues. Trimming shortened V by 8 bases and J by 0 bases, and 14 bases separated the two germline ends. The CDR3 bases are TGCAGCTCGACGGGACTCGACTCCTACAATGAGCAGTTCTTC. Its protein product is CSSTGLDSYNEQFF.

The CDR3 DNA sequence: TGTGCCAGCAGGGAAACAGGGGTCCCTGGGGCCAACGTCCTGACTTTC. This codes for CASRETGVPGANVLTF. This chain connects TRBV2 to TRBJ2-6; 7 bases align to TRBD1. J lost 2 bases, V lost 6 bases, and 7 bases had no gene match. There are 16 residues in the CDR3. CDR1 and CDR2 (germline): SNHLY, FYNNEI.